A selection of T cell receptor beta chains follows, all from one sample in a study of blood T cell repertoires in COVID-19. Measured with immunoSEQ multiplex PCR; TCRdb has only the in-frame clones, and not every one. The profile shows tens of thousands of clones, roughly 80% of them singletons. The specimen was peripheral blood. The receptors come from a man older than 75 with active COVID-19. The CDR3 runs from the conserved cysteine through the conserved F or W. Fields, in order: clone size, V gene, D gene, J gene, CDR3 protein, CDR3 DNA. The D gene is left open where the match is weak. Size values are once, few and many counts, or a class for expanded clones, and some rows have none.

size: -
V: TRBV5-4
D: -
J: TRBJ2-5
CDR3: CASSPDPGQETQYF
DNA: TGTGCCAGCAGCCCGGACCCAGGGCAAGAGACCCAGTACTTC

size: many
V: TRBV3-1/TRBV3-2
D: TRBD2
J: TRBJ2-7
CDR3: CASSPLTSGLSYEQYF
DNA: TGTGCCAGCAGCCCTCTCACTAGCGGACTGTCCTACGAGCAGTACTTC

size: once
V: TRBV6-6
D: -
J: TRBJ2-7
CDR3: CASSYLDTNEQYF
DNA: TGTGCCAGCAGTTACTTGGACACGAACGAGCAGTACTTC

size: -
V: TRBV19
D: TRBD1
J: TRBJ1-5
CDR3: CASSNGQGLYSNQPQHF
DNA: TGTGCCAGTAGTAATGGACAGGGCCTTTATAGCAATCAGCCCCAGCATTTT

size: -
V: TRBV12-3/TRBV12-4
D: -
J: TRBJ2-2
CDR3: CASSPDTGELFF
DNA: TGTGCCAGCAGTCCGGACACCGGGGAGCTGTTTTTT

size: -
V: TRBV28
D: TRBD1
J: TRBJ2-7
CDR3: CASKGTGTGRNQYF
DNA: TGTGCCAGCAAGGGGACGGGGACAGGGCGAAATCAGTACTTC

size: -
V: TRBV5-8
D: -
J: TRBJ2-1
CDR3: CASSYGDRRNEQFF
DNA: TGTGCCAGCAGCTACGGCGACAGGAGGAATGAGCAGTTCTTC

size: -
V: TRBV4-3
D: TRBD1
J: TRBJ2-7
CDR3: CASSQDKTGGGEQYF
DNA: TGCGCCAGCAGCCAAGATAAAACAGGGGGTGGAGAGCAGTACTTC

size: -
V: TRBV3-1/TRBV3-2
D: -
J: TRBJ2-7
CDR3: CASSQAYEQYF
DNA: TGTGCCAGCAGCCAAGCGTACGAGCAGTACTTC

size: -
V: TRBV11-2
D: -
J: TRBJ1-6
CDR3: CASSLGGSSHSPLHF
DNA: TGTGCCAGCAGCTTAGGCGGGTCCAGTCATTCACCCCTCCACTTT

size: -
V: TRBV30
D: TRBD1
J: TRBJ1-1
CDR3: CAWDRVMNTEAFF
DNA: TGTGCCTGGGACAGGGTTATGAACACTGAAGCTTTCTTT

size: -
V: TRBV9
D: TRBD1
J: TRBJ1-1
CDR3: CASSVEGTGGTEAFF
DNA: TGTGCCAGCAGCGTAGAAGGGACAGGGGGCACTGAAGCTTTCTTT

size: -
V: TRBV10-1
D: -
J: TRBJ1-4
CDR3: CARRRKKGANEKLFF
DNA: TGCGCCAGGAGACGGAAAAAAGGGGCTAATGAAAAACTGTTTTTT

size: -
V: TRBV6-1
D: TRBD1
J: TRBJ2-5
CDR3: CASSEGTPGGAKTQYF
DNA: TGTGCCAGCAGTGAGGGGACGCCAGGGGGCGCGAAGACCCAGTACTTC

size: -
V: TRBV19
D: TRBD2
J: TRBJ2-5
CDR3: CASRLTSGGLETQYF
DNA: TGTGCCAGTCGGTTGACTAGCGGGGGCTTGGAGACCCAGTACTTC

size: -
V: TRBV11-2
D: TRBD2
J: TRBJ2-5
CDR3: CASSPRSWTSGLETQYF
DNA: TGTGCCAGCAGCCCCAGAAGTTGGACTAGCGGTCTGGAGACCCAGTACTTC

size: once
V: TRBV6-5
D: TRBD1
J: TRBJ2-3
CDR3: CASRQGPYTQYF
DNA: TGTGCCAGCAGACAGGGGCCGTATACGCAGTATTTT

size: -
V: TRBV2
D: -
J: TRBJ2-7
CDR3: CASRETRDYEQYF
DNA: TGTGCCAGCAGGGAGACCAGAGACTACGAGCAGTACTTC

size: -
V: TRBV12-3/TRBV12-4
D: -
J: TRBJ2-7
CDR3: CASSLMSSYEQYF
DNA: TGTGCCAGCAGTTTAATGAGCTCCTACGAGCAGTACTTC

size: -
V: TRBV6-2/TRBV6-3
D: TRBD2
J: TRBJ2-7
CDR3: CASSKTSGDPYEQYF
DNA: TGTGCCAGCAGTAAGACTAGCGGGGACCCCTACGAGCAGTACTTC

size: once
V: TRBV4-3
D: -
J: TRBJ1-1
CDR3: CASSHPGQLNTEAFF
DNA: TGCGCCAGCAGCCATCCCGGACAACTGAACACTGAAGCTTTCTTT

size: -
V: TRBV3-1/TRBV3-2
D: -
J: TRBJ1-2
CDR3: CASSHETYGYTF
DNA: TGTGCCAGCAGCCATGAGACTTATGGCTACACCTTC

size: -
V: TRBV7-9
D: TRBD2
J: TRBJ2-3
CDR3: CASSRGTSGGGPDTQYF
DNA: TGTGCCAGCAGCCGAGGGACTAGCGGGGGAGGGCCAGATACGCAGTATTTT

size: -
V: TRBV28
D: TRBD1
J: TRBJ1-4
CDR3: CASSSTGILGVGEKLFF
DNA: TGTGCCAGCAGCTCGACAGGGATTCTTGGAGTCGGTGAAAAACTGTTTTTT